This section outlines one TCR beta chain sequence together with its context. The sample is drawn from a study of OX40 agonist ivuxolimab in advanced cancers. The method was immunoSEQ multiplex PCR; TCRdb's version includes in-frame clones alone and lacks a portion of them. Among tens of thousands of clones listed, more than 85% were seen once. With 2 bases removed from V and 6 bases from J, the gap between germline ends came to 10 bases. Germline CDR1 SQVTM, CDR2 ANQGSEA. This CDR3 is 13 amino acids long. Sequencing used CD4+ or CD8+ T cells sorted from blood, obtained in a trial of the OX40 agonist ivuxolimab. This TCR was sampled from an adult with an advanced solid tumor such as melanoma, head and neck, liver or kidney cancer. V and J are TRBV29-1 and TRBJ2-2, with a weak D call TRBD1 (6 bases). The CDR3 DNA reads TGCAGCGTTGAACAGGGGTTCCCCGGGGAGCTGTTTTTT. Translated, it gives CSVEQGFPGELFF.